The 5 T cell receptor beta chains given below trace back to one sample, sequenced in a study of cytomegalovirus exposure and HLA in healthy donors. The primer mix had 60 Vbeta and 13 Jbeta primers. Clones were sequenced by immunoSEQ multiplex PCR, and TCRdb holds only the in-frame ones, with some missing. The profile shows about 120,000 clones, about four fifths of them singletons. The sample comprised PBMCs. The origin of the receptors is a woman aged 18-29 years in good health and CMV-seronegative.

The CDR3 region has the DNA TGTGCCAGCAGCCCGGGGACTAGCGGCTACGAGCAGTACTTC. Amino acid sequence: CASSPGTSGYEQYF. The chain recombines TRBV7-8 with TRBJ2-7; 11 nucleotides match TRBD2. Losses at the gene ends were 5 bases for V and 3 bases for J; bases not matched to a gene: 3. Germline V gives CDR1 SGHVS, CDR2 FQNEAQ. The CDR3 is 14 residues long.

This chain connects TRBV6-1 to TRBJ1-1, with D perhaps matching TRBD1 (6 bases). The V gene lost 2 bases and the J gene lost 4 bases, with 11 bases spanning the gap. Germline-derived CDR1 and CDR2 are MNHNS and SASEGT. The CDR3 contains 14 residues. CDR3: CASSELTGSTEAFF. Here the CDR3 DNA reads TGTGCCAGCAGTGAACTTACAGGGTCCACTGAAGCTTTCTTT.

The CDR3 is CASSNRGEGKLFF. CDR3 DNA sequence: TGTGCCAGCAGCAACAGGGGAGAAGGAAAACTGTTTTTT. The chain links TRBV6-6 to TRBJ1-4; 7 bases align to TRBD1. This CDR3 region has 13 residues. Germline V lookup: CDR1 MNHNY, CDR2 SVGAGI (reference sequence). The trim removed 6 bases at V and 10 bases at J, leaving 8 bases unmatched.

V usage is TRBV7-5 and J usage is TRBJ1-3; the D call of TRBD1 is as the table states it, not checked on the DNA. TRBV7-5 is a recognized pseudogene. The length of the CDR3 is 20 residues. Here the CDR3 reads CVRREEGTGGVSGSGNTIYF. The DNA for the CDR3 is TGTGTCAGAAGGGAGGAGGGGACAGGGGGCGTCTCGGGTTCTGGAAACACCATATATTTT.

CDR3: CASSIDRGSDTQYF. In nucleotides, the CDR3 is TGTGCCAGCAGTATAGACAGGGGGTCAGATACGCAGTATTTT. V usage is TRBV27 and J usage is TRBJ2-3; 9 bases line up with TRBD1. V trimming: 5 bases; J trimming: 4 bases; junction bases outside the gene matches: 4. The CDR3 extends over 14 amino acids. Looked up from germline, CDR1 is MNHEY and CDR2 is SMNVEV (reference sequence).